This TCR beta chain was identified in a study of control samples from healthy donors and cancer patients. Trimming removed 1 base from V and 1 base from J, with 3 bases in between. Per the germline V gene, CDR1 is SGHRS and CDR2 is YFSETQ. The CDR3 is 14 amino acids. Profiling relied on immunoSEQ multiplex PCR, and the TCRdb table lists in-frame clones only, not all of them. The sample shows 200,000 or so clones, around 94% of them seen only once. Input material: blood. The sequence derives from a man aged 45 to 65 in good health. This chain links TRBV5-1 with TRBJ2-6; D is unresolved. The CDR3: CASSLSSGANVLTF. In DNA form, the CDR3 reads TGCGCCAGCAGCTTGAGTTCTGGGGCCAACGTCCTGACTTTC.